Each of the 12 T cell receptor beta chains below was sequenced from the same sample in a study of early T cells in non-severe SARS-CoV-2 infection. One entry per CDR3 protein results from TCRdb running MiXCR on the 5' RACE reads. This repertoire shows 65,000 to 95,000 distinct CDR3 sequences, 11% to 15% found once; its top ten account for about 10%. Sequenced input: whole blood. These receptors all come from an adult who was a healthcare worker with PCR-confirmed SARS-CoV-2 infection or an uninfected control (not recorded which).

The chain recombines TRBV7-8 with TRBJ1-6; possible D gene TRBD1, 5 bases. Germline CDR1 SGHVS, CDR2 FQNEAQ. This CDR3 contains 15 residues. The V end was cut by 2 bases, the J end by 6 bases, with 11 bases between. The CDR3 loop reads CASSLIGAVNSPLHF. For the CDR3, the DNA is TGTGCCAGCAGCTTAATAGGGGCGGTTAATTCACCCCTCCACTTT.

Written as DNA, the CDR3 is TGTGCCAGCAGCTCCACAGGGGGGAACTATGGCTACACCTTC. Translated, it gives CASSSTGGNYGYTF. The chain uses TRBV7-2 and TRBJ1-2; 8 nucleotides match TRBD1. The germline gives CDR1 SGHTA, CDR2 FQGNSA. This CDR3 region has 14 residues. The V and J ends lost 4 bases and 2 bases, in that order; junction bases with no gene match: 3.

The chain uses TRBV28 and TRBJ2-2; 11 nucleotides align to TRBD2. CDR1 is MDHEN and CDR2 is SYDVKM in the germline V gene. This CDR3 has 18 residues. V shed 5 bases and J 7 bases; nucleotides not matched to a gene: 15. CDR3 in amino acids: CASSLQRLAGWQGGELFF. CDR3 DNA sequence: TGTGCCAGCAGTCTACAGCGACTAGCGGGGTGGCAGGGCGGGGAGCTGTTTTTT.

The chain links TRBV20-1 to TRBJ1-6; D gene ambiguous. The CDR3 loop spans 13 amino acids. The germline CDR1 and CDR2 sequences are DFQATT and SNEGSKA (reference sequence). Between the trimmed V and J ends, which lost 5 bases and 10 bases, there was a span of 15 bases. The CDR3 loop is CSAGTSDGSPLHF. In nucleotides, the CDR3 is TGCAGTGCTGGCACCTCGGACGGCTCACCCCTCCACTTT.

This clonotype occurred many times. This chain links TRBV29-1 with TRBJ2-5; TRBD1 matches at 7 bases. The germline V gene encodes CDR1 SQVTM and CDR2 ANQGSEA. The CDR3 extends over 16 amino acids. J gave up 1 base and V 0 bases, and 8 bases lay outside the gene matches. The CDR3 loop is CSVEDEGTEGQETQYF. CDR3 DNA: TGCAGCGTTGAAGATGAAGGGACAGAAGGCCAAGAGACCCAGTACTTC.

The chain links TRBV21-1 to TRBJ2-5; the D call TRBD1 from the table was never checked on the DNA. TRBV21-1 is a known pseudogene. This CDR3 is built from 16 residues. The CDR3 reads CASSSSVGRVQETQYF. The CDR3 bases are TGTGCCAGCAGCTCATCGGTCGGGCGGGTACAAGAGACCCAGTACTTC.

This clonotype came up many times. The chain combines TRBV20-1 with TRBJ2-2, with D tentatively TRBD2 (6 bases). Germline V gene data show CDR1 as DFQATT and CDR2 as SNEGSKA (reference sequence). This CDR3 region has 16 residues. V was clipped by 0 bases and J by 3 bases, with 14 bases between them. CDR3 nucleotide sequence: TGCAGTGCTAGAGACCCGGGACTCCGAGACACCGGGGAGCTGTTTTTT. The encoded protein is CSARDPGLRDTGELFF.

The CDR3 nucleotides are TGTGCCAGCAGCCACATAGGACAGTGCACTGAAGCTTTCTTT. Amino acid sequence: CASSHIGQCTEAFF. This sequence joins TRBV11-2 and TRBJ1-1; weak D call: TRBD1 (6 bases). V lost 5 bases and J 4 bases, leaving 14 bases between the germline ends. This CDR3 is built from 14 residues. Germline CDR1 is SGHAT and CDR2 is FQNNGV.

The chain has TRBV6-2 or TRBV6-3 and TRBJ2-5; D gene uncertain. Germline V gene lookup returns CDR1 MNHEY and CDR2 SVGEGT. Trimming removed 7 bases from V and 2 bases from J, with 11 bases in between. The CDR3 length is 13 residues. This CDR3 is CASNRAAQETQYF. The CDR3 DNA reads TGTGCCAGCAATCGGGCAGCTCAAGAGACCCAGTACTTC.

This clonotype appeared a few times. CDR3: CSASGTGPRDDEQFF. DNA for the CDR3: TGCAGTGCTAGTGGGACAGGCCCCCGTGATGATGAGCAGTTCTTC. This chain uses TRBV20-1 with TRBJ2-1; 8 bases align to TRBD1. CDR3 length: 15 amino acids. Unmatched junction bases numbered 12, after V lost 3 bases and J lost 8 bases. Germline loops: CDR1 DFQATT, CDR2 SNEGSKA (reference sequence).

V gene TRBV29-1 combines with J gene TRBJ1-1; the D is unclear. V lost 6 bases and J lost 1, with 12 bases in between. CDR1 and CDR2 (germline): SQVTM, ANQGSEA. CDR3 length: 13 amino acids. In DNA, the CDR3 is TGCAGCGTCTGTCACGGACCGAACACTGAAGCTTTCTTT. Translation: CSVCHGPNTEAFF. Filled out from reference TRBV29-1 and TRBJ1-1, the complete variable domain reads SAVISQKPSRDICQRGTSLTIQCQVDSQVTMMFWYRQQPGQSLTLIATANQGSEATYESGFVIDKFPISRPNLTFSTLTVSNMSPEDSSIYLCSVCHGPNTEAFFGQGTRLTVV.

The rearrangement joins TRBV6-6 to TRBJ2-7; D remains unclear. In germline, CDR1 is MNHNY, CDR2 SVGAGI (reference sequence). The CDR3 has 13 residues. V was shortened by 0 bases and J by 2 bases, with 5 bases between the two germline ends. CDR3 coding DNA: TGTGCCAGCAGTTACTCCAATCCCTACGAGCAGTACTTC. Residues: CASSYSNPYEQYF.